The clone carrying this TCR beta chain has just a few counts. Its antigen is currently unknown. These data are taken from a study of identical twins. Study-level findings and limits: With abundant cord blood beta clonotypes, insertions were fewer; memory repertoires showed no such pattern.

Each CDR3 protein is one row after TCRdb ran MiXCR on the 5' RACE reads. The sample has 650,000 to 750,000 distinct CDR3 sequences; around 21% are singletons. V lost 2 bases and J 0 bases, leaving 8 bases between the germline ends. Germline-derived CDR1 and CDR2 are SGHTA and FQGNSA. CDR3 length: 15 residues. This same sample was also part of a study on T cells expressing NK-cell markers. From that study: The dominant NKG2C+ clonotypes represented roughly 1.0-7.5% of CD8+ T cells in six donors. Among four donors, these clonotypes also ranked first in the CD3+CD56-NKG2C+ fraction.

J is TRBJ2-1 and V is TRBV7-2; unclear D gene. This sequence was found in a woman aged 18-29 years in good health. The specimen sequenced was PBMCs. CDR3 DNA: TGTGCCAGCAGCTTAACAATGAGCTCCTACAATGAGCAGTTCTTC. It is translated as CASSLTMSSYNEQFF.